This T cell receptor (beta chain) was documented in a study of cytotoxic CD8 clonotypes in ibrutinib-treated CLL. Across the whole study: Once patients had received a median approximately eleven months of treatment, range 6 to 36, response samples were obtained. Study observations and caveats: Clonotypes that were public were uncommon, and they contracted or stayed stable on treatment.

The length of the CDR3 is 13 residues. Germline V gene sequence: CDR1 MNHNS, CDR2 SASEGT. V lost 3 bases, J lost 9 bases, and 12 bases lay in between. Sequenced by immunoSEQ multiplex PCR; TCRdb stores in-frame clones only, minus some. Among 45,000 or so clones listed, roughly three quarters were seen once. This clone was seen only a few times. Its antigen is unknown. This sample comprised PBMCs, obtained after 12 months of ibrutinib treatment. The genes are TRBV6-1 and TRBJ1-3; perhaps TRBD1 as D (6 bases). This receptor was identified in a human donor with chronic lymphocytic leukemia. The CDR3 loop is CASSESGVVTIYF. The CDR3 bases are TGTGCCAGCAGTGAGTCAGGGGTAGTCACCATATATTTT.